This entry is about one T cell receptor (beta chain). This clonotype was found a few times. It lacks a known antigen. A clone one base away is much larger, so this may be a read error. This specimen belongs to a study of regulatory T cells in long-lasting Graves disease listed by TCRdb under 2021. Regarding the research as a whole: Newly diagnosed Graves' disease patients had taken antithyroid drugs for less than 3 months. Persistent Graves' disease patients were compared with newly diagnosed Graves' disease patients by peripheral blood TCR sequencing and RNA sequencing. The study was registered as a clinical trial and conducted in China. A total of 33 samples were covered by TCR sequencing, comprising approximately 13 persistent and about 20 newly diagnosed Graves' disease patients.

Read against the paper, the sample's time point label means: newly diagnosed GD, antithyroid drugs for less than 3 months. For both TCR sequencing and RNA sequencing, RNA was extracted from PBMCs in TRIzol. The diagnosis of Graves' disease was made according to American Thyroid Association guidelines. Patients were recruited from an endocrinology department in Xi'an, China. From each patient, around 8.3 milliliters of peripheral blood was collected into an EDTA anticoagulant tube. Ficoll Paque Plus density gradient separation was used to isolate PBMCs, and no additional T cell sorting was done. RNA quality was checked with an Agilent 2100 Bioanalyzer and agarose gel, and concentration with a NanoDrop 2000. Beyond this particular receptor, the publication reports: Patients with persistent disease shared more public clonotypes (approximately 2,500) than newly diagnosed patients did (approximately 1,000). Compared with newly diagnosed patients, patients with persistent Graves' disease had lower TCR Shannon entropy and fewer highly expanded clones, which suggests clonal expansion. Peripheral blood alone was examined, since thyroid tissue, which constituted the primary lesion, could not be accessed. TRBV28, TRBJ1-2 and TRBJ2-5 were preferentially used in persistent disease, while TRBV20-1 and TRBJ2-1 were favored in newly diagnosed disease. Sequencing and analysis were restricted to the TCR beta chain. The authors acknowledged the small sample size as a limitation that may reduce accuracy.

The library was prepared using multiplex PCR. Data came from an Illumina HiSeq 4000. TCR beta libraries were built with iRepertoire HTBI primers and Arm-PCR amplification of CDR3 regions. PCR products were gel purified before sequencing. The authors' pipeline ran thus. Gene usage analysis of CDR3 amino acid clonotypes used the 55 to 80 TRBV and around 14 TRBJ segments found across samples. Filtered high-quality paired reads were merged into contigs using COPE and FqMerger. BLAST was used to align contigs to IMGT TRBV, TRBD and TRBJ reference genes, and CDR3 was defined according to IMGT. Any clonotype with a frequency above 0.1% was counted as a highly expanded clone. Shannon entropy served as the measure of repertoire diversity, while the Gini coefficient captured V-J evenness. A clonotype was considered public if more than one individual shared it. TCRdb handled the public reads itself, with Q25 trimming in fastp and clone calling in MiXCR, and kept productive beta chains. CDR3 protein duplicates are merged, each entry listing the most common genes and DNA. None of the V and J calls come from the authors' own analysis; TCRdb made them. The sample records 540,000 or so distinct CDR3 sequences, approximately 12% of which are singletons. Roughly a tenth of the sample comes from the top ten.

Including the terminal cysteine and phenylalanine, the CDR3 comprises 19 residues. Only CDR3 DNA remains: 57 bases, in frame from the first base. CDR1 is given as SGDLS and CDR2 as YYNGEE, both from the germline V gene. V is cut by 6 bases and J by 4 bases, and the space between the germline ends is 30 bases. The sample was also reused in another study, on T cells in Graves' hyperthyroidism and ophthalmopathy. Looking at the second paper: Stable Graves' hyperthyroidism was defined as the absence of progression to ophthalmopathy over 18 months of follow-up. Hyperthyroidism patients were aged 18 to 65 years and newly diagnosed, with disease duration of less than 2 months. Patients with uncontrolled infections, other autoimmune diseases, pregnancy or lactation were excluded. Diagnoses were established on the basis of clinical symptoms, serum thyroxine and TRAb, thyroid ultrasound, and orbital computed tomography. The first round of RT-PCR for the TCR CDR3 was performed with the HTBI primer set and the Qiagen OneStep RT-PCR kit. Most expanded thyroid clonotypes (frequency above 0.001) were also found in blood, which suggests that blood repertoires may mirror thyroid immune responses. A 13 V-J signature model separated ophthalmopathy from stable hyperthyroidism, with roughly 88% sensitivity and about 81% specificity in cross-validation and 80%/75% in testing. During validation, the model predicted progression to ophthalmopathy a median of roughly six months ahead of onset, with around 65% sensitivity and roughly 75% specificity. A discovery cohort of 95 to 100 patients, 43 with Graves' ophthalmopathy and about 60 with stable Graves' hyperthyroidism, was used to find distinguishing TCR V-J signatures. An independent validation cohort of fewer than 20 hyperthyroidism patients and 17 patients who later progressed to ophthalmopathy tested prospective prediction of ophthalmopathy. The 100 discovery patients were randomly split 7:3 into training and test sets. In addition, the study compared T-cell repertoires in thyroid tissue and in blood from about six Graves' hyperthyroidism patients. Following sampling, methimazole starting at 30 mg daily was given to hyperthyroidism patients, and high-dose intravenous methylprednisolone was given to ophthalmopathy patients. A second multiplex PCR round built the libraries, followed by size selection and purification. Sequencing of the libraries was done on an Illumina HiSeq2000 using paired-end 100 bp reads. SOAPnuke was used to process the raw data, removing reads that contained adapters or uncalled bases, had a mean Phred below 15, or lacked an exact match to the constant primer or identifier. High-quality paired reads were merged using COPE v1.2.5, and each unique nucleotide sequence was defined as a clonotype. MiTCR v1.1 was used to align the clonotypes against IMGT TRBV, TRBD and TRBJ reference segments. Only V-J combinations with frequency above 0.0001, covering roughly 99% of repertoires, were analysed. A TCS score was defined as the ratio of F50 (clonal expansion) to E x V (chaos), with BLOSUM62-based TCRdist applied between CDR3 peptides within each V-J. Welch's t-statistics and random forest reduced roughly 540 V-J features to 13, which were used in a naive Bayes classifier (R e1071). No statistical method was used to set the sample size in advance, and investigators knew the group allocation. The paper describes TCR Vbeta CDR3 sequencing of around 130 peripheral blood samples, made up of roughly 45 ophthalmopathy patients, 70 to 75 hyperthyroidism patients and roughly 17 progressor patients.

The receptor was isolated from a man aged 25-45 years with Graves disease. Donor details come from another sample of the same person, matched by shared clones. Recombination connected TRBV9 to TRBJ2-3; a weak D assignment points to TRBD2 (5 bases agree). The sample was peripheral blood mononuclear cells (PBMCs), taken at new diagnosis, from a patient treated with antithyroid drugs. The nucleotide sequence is TGTGCCAGCAATTCCCCTGGGGAGATGCGGGTTTCGGGCCCAGATACGCAGTATTTT. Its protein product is CASNSPGEMRVSGPDTQYF.